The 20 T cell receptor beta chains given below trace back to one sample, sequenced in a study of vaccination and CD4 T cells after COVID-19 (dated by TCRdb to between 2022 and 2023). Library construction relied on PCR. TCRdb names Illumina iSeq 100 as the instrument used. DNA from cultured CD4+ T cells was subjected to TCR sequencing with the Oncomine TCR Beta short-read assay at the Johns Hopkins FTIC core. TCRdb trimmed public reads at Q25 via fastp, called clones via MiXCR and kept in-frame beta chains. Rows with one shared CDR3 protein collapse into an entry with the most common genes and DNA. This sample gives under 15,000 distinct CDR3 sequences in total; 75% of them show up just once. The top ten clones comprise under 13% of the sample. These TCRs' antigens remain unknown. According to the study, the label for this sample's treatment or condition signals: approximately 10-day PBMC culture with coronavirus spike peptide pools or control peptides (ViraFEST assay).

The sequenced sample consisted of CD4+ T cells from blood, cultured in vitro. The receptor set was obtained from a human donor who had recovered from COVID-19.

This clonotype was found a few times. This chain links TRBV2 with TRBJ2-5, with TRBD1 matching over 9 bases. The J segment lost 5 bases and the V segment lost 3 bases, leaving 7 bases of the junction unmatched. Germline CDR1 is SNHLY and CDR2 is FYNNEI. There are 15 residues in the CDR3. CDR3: CASSDRDRAWETQYF. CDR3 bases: TGTGCCAGCAGTGATAGGGACAGGGCTTGGGAGACCCAGTACTTC.

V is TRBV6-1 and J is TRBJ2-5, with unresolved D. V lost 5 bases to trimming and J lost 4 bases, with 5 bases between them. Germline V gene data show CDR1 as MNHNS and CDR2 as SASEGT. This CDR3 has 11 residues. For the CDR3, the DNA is TGTGCCAGCAGTACCGTAGAGACCCAGTACTTC. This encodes CASSTVETQYF.

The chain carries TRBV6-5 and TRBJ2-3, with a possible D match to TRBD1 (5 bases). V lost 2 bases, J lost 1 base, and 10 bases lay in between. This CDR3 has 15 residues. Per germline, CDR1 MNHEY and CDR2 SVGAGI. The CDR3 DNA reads TGTGCCAGCAGTTACAGGACACCCGGCACAGATACGCAGTATTTT. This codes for CASSYRTPGTDTQYF.

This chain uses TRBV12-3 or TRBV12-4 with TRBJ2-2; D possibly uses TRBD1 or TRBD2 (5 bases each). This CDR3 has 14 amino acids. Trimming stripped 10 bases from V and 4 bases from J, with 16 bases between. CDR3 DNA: TGTGCCACCACGGGACGGATGTTCACCGGGGAGCTGTTTTTT. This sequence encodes CATTGRMFTGELFF.

The CDR3 sequence is CSARDPHGPGTDTQYF. CDR3 sequence (DNA): TGCAGTGCTAGAGACCCCCACGGCCCGGGCACAGATACGCAGTATTTT. The genes are TRBV20-1 and TRBJ2-3; D unresolved. V dropped 0 bases and J dropped 1 base, with 14 bases sitting between them. CDR3 length: 16 residues. CDR1 DFQATT and CDR2 SNEGSKA come from the germline V gene (reference sequence).

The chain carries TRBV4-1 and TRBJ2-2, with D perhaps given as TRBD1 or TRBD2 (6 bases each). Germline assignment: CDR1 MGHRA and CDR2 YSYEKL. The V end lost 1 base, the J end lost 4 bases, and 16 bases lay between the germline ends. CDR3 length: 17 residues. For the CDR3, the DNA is TGCGCCAGCAGCCAAGGAATCAGGGGAGGTGGCACCGGGGAGCTGTTTTTT. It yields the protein CASSQGIRGGGTGELFF.

The CDR3 DNA reads TGTGCCAGCAGTTTAGTAGGGTCAGGCAGGGAAAACTATGGCTACACCTTC. It translates to CASSLVGSGRENYGYTF. The genes are TRBV12-3 or TRBV12-4 and TRBJ1-2, with D tentatively TRBD1 (5 bases). This CDR3 is 17 amino acids long. With 1 base removed from V and 2 bases from J, the gap between germline ends came to 17 bases.

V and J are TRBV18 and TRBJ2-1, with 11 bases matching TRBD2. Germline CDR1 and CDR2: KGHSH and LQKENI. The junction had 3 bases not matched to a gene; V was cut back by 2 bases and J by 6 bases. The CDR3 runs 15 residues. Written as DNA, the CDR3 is TGTGCCAGCTCACCAACGGGACTAGCGGCCAATGAGCAGTTCTTC. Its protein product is CASSPTGLAANEQFF. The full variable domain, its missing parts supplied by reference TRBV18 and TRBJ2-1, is NAGVMQNPRHLVRRRGQEARLRCSPMKGHSHVYWYRQLPEEGLKFMVYLQKENIIDESGMPKERFSAEFPKEGPSILRIQQVVRGDSAAYFCASSPTGLAANEQFFGPGTRLTVL.

The CDR3 protein is CSAPTEPGQGTDTQYF. The DNA for the CDR3 is TGCAGTGCGCCAACAGAACCGGGACAGGGGACAGATACGCAGTATTTT. The chain joins TRBV20-1 to TRBJ2-3; 10 nucleotides match TRBD1. There are 16 residues in the CDR3. From germline, CDR1 is DFQATT and CDR2 SNEGSKA (reference sequence). V was pared by 6 bases and J by 3 bases, with 12 bases of the junction left unmatched.

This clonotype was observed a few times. The chain's CDR3 is CATSRVLAGGLHEQYF. In DNA form, the CDR3 reads TGTGCCACCAGCAGGGTCCTAGCGGGAGGGCTGCACGAGCAGTACTTC. The J gene is TRBJ2-7, the V gene TRBV15; 12 nucleotides agree with TRBD2. V lost 3 bases, J lost 5 bases, and 8 bases stayed unmatched. Germline V gives CDR1 LNHNV, CDR2 YYDKDF (reference sequence). The CDR3 runs 16 residues.

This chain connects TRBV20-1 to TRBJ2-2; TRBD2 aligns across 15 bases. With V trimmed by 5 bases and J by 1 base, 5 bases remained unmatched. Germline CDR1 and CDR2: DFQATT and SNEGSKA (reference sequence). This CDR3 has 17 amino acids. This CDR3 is CSAGRGLAGGNTGELFF. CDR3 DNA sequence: TGCAGTGCTGGAAGGGGACTAGCGGGGGGGAACACCGGGGAGCTGTTTTTT.

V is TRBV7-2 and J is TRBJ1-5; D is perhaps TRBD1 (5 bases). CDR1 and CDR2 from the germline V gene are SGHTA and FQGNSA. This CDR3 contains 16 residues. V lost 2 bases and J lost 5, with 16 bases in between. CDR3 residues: CASSLNGAGIYQPQHF. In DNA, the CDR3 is TGTGCCAGCAGCTTAAACGGGGCCGGGATATATCAGCCCCAGCATTTT.

CDR3 in DNA: TGCAGGCTAGCCGGGGGGACCGGGAACACTGAAGCTTTCTTT. As protein: CRLAGGTGNTEAFF. V and J are TRBV20-1 and TRBJ1-1; D might be TRBD1 (5 bases). CDR1 is DFQATT and CDR2 is SNEGSKA in the germline V gene (reference sequence). This CDR3 is built from 14 residues.

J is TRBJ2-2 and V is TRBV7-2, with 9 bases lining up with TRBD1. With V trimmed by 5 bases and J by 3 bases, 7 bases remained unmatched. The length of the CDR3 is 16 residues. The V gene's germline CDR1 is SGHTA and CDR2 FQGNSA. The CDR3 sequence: CASSKQGAQYTGELFF. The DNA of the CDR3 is TGTGCCAGCAGCAAACAGGGGGCGCAGTACACCGGGGAGCTGTTTTTT.

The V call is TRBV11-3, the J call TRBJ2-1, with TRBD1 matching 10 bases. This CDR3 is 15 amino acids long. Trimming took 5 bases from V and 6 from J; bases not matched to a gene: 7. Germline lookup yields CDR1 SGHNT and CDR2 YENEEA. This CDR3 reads CASSPGTGVFNEQFF. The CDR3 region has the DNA TGTGCCAGCAGCCCCGGGACAGGGGTTTTCAATGAGCAGTTCTTC.

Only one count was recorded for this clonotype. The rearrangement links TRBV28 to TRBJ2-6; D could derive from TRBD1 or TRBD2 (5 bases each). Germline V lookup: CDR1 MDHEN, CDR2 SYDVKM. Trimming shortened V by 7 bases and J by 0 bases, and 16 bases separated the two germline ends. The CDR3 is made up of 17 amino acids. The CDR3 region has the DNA TGTGCCAGCACCCGGTGGGACCGTCTCTCTGGGGCCAACGTCCTGACTTTC. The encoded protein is CASTRWDRLSGANVLTF.

CDR3 protein: CSAQGTSGATSTDTQYF. CDR3 nucleotide sequence: TGCAGTGCTCAAGGGACTAGCGGGGCTACTAGCACAGATACGCAGTATTTT. The rearrangement links TRBV20-1 to TRBJ2-3, with 13 bases identical to TRBD2. V lost 5 bases to trimming and J lost 0 bases; unmatched junction nucleotides: 8. This CDR3 has 17 amino acids. CDR1 is DFQATT, CDR2 SNEGSKA, per germline (reference sequence).

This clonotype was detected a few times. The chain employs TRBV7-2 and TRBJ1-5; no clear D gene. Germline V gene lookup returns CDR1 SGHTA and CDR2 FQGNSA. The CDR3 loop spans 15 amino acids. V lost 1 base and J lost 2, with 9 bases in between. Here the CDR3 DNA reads TGTGCCAGCAGCTTAGTGATGGGTGGCAATCAGCCCCAGCATTTT. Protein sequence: CASSLVMGGNQPQHF.

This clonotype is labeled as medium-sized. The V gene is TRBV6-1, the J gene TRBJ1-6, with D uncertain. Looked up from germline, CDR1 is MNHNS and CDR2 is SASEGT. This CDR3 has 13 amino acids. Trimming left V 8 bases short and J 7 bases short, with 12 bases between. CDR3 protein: CASSLEGNSPLHF. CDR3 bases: TGTGCCAGCTCTTTAGAGGGAAATTCACCCCTCCACTTT.

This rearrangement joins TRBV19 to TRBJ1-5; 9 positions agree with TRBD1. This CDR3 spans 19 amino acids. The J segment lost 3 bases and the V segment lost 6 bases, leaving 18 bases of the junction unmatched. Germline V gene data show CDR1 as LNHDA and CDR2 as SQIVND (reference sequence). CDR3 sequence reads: CASSIRGGQGGWNNQPQHF. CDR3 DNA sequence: TGTGCCAGTAGCATACGTGGGGGACAGGGTGGTTGGAACAATCAGCCCCAGCATTTT. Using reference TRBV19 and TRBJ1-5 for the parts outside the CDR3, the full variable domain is DGGITQSPKYLFRKEGQNVTLSCEQNLNHDAMYWYRQDPGQGLRLIYYSQIVNDFQKGDIAEGYSVSREKKESFPLTVTSAQKNPTAFYLCASSIRGGQGGWNNQPQHFGDGTRLSIL.